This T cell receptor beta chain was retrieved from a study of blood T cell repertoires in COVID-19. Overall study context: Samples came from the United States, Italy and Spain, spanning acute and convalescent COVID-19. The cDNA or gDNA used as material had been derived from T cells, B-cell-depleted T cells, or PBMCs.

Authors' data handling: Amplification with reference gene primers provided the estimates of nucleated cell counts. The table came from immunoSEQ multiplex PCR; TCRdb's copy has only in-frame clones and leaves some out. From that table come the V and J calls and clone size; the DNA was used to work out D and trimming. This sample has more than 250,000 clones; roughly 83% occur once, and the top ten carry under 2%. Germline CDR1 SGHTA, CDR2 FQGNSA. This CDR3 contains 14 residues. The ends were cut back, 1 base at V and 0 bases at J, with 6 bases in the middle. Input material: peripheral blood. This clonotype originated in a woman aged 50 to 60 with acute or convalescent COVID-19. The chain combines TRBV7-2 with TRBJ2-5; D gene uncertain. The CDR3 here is CASSLGHYQETQYF. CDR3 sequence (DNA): TGTGCCAGCAGCTTAGGGCATTACCAAGAGACCCAGTACTTC. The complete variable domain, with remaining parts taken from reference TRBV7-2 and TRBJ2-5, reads GAGVSQSPSNKVTEKGKDVELRCDPISGHTALYWYRQSLGQGLEFLIYFQGNSAPDKSGLPSDRFSAERTGGSVSTLTIQRTQQEDSAVYLCASSLGHYQETQYFGPGTRLLVL.